This TCR beta chain derives from a study of graft-versus-host responses after intestinal transplantation (dated by TCRdb to about 2021). Describing the broader study: The transplants that recipients got were multivisceral, liver-intestinal, or isolated intestinal. After intestinal transplantation, graft-versus-host and host-versus-graft alloreactive T cell clones in the graft, circulation and bone marrow were tracked using bulk TCR-beta CDR3 sequencing. Samples from a few later patients were sequenced in-house on an Illumina MiSeq with MiXCR processing rather than by the commercial service. The cohort enrolled some 24 intestinal transplant recipients, one of whom was a retransplant, and 3 patients without pretransplant specimens were excluded. A peak of at least 4% donor T cells among recipient peripheral blood mononuclear cells was the definition used for donor T cell macrochimerism. To identify alloreactive clones, pre-transplant mixed lymphocyte reaction products were sequenced and compared with unstimulated pre-transplant donor and recipient T cells. Anti-thymocyte globulin induction was given to all recipients, followed by maintenance tacrolimus and steroids for approximately 3 years. The investigation overall reported the following: Patients with donor T cell macrochimerism had high GvH to HvG T cell clonal ratios in their allografts. GvH clones were detected in recipient bone marrow, and some of these GvH clones were observed earlier in ileal mucosa or blood, consistent with an intestinal mucosal origin. Early after transplant, declines in HvG clones were associated with peak levels of circulating GvH clones. The conclusions were limited by the relatively low number and heterogeneity of the intestinal transplant patients.

In regard to this clone: Its antigen is unknown. One base away there is no much larger clone; base qualities are not given.

Preparation of the library involved the immunoSEQ multiplex PCR assay. For most patients, genomic DNA was isolated using the Qiagen DNeasy Blood and Tissue Kit and was shipped frozen to Adaptive Biotechnologies for TCR sequencing. Adaptive Biotechnologies carried out high-throughput TCR-beta CDR3 sequencing of genomic DNA for most patients. Processing in the source paper ran as follows. Adaptive's ImmunoSEQ software supplied the TCR sequencing data for around 19 patients, while MiXCR and VDJtools were used to process a few other patients. CD4 versus CD8 sorting errors were corrected by removing sequences found in both subsets at a frequency ratio below 5:1. CDR3 nucleotide sequences shared between donor and recipient were removed because their origin could not be assigned. To be classed as alloreactive, a clone needed at least 2-fold expansion over unstimulated cells and a minimum CFSE-low frequency of 0.002% (template counts) or 0.001% (read counts). Clones detected in sequenced pre-transplant spleen, lymph node, or MLR CFSE-low populations of the donor or recipient were defined as mappable. The cumulative frequency of alloreactive clones was calculated as a percentage of all sequences, weighted by copy number. TCRdb mirrors the immuneACCESS table, restricted to in-frame sequences. Some clones are absent from its copies; in checked studies, under half trace to an unresolved V gene, and the reason for the others is unknown. The DNA gave D and trimming, while V, J and clone size come from that table. For this sample the table gives about 120,000 clones, of which 85% to 95% were detected only once. The ten largest clones take up about 3.3% of the sample.

From the cysteine up to the phenylalanine, the CDR3 has a length of 14 residues. CDR3 DNA only is kept here, 42 bases in frame from base 1. V is shortened by 5 bases, J by 0 bases, and the region joining them spans 10 bases. As encoded in the germline V gene, CDR1 is SNHLY while CDR2 is FYNNEI. The time point label here, explained by the study, means: cells obtained before transplantation from donor or recipient. CD3+CD4+ and CD3+CD8+ populations were FACS-sorted from unstimulated pre-transplant donor and recipient cells taken from spleen or lymph nodes. This clonotype was sampled from a human donor who received an intestinal transplant. Recombination joined TRBV2 with TRBJ2-5; a tentative D match to TRBD1 spans 6 bases. This material consisted of unstimulated CD8+ T cells sorted from spleen or lymph node cells, taken before intestinal transplant. The nucleotide sequence reads as follows: TGTGCCAGCAGTAACAGGGCATACCAAGAGACCCAGTACTTC. This yields the protein CASSNRAYQETQYF.